These 30 T cell receptor beta chains share one sample of origin, sequenced in a study of vaccination and CD4 T cells after COVID-19. Treatment meaning: approximately nine-day PBMC culture with coronavirus spike peptide pools or control peptides (ViraFEST assay). With the Oncomine TCR Beta short-read assay, DNA from cultured CD4+ T cells was sequenced. Each CDR3 protein is one row after TCRdb ran MiXCR on the PCR reads. Found here are 15,000 to 20,000 distinct CDR3 sequences, roughly 23% of them singletons; the top ten hold roughly 8%. Antigens for these TCRs are unknown. Sequenced: cultured CD4+ T cells from blood. The receptor source for this set is a human donor with COVID-19.

This sequence joins TRBV6-1 and TRBJ2-4; 8 positions match TRBD1. Germline loops: CDR1 MNHNS, CDR2 SASEGT. J gave up 4 bases and V 5 bases, and 7 bases lay outside the gene matches. The CDR3 has 15 residues. CDR3 DNA: TGTGCCAGCAGTCCAGGGGGCCCCAGAAAAAACATTCAGTACTTC. Amino acid sequence: CASSPGGPRKNIQYF.

The genes are TRBV25-1 and TRBJ2-6; D is ambiguous. CDR3 length equals 17 residues. Germline lookup yields CDR1 MGHDK and CDR2 SYGVNS. Trimming stripped 5 bases from V and 2 bases from J, with 16 bases between. The CDR3 loop is CASSHTPLGPGANVLTF. The CDR3 DNA follows: TGTGCCAGCAGTCACACACCTCTAGGGCCTGGGGCCAACGTCCTGACTTTC.

The V gene is TRBV9, the J gene TRBJ1-6; D is perhaps TRBD1 (5 bases). Between the trimmed V and J ends, which lost 0 bases and 5 bases, there was a span of 15 bases. The CDR3 runs 17 residues. Per germline, CDR1 SGDLS and CDR2 YYNGEE. The CDR3 here is CASSVDSTGWDNSPLHF. The CDR3 coding sequence is TGTGCCAGCAGCGTAGATTCCACAGGATGGGATAATTCACCCCTCCACTTT.

There are a few counts of this clonotype. The chain is built from TRBV27 and TRBJ1-1; tentatively, D is TRBD1 (5 bases). The V end was cut by 5 bases, the J end by 7 bases, with 20 bases between. The CDR3 has 15 residues. CDR1 is MNHEY, CDR2 SMNVEV, per germline (reference sequence). The CDR3 DNA follows: TGTGCCAGCAGTCCCCGGGGAGGGGATAGTAATGAAGCTTTCTTT. The encoded protein is CASSPRGGDSNEAFF.

The V gene is TRBV18, the J gene TRBJ2-3, with 7 bases fitting TRBD1. The CDR3 runs 16 residues. The junction had 9 bases not matched to a gene; V was cut back by 6 bases and J by 0 bases. From germline, CDR1 is KGHSH and CDR2 LQKENI. DNA for the CDR3: TGTGCCAGCTCCTTACAGGGGACCTTCAGCACAGATACGCAGTATTTT. Translation gives CASSLQGTFSTDTQYF.

This chain joins TRBV24-1 and TRBJ2-1, with 10 bases identical to TRBD1. The ends lost 3 bases at V and 3 bases at J; junction bases unmatched: 7. Germline CDR1 and CDR2: KGHDR and SFDVKD. CDR3 length: 17 amino acids. The CDR3 nucleotides read TGTGCCACCAGTGATGGCGGCGGGACAGGGGTCTACAATGAGCAGTTCTTC. Its translation is CATSDGGGTGVYNEQFF.

Sample share makes this clonotype medium-sized. The V call is TRBV20-1, the J call TRBJ1-1, with 7 positions matching TRBD1. Germline V gives CDR1 DFQATT, CDR2 SNEGSKA (reference sequence). The junction had 7 bases not matched to a gene; V was cut back by 6 bases and J by 6 bases. This CDR3 spans 12 amino acids. The CDR3 here is CSARQGGAEAFF. The DNA for the CDR3 is TGCAGTGCCAGACAGGGAGGCGCTGAAGCTTTCTTT.

The chain employs TRBV10-1 and TRBJ2-1; D gene ambiguous. Germline V gene lookup returns CDR1 WNHNN and CDR2 SYGVQD (reference sequence). V gave up 4 bases and J gave up 6 bases, with 10 bases separating them. This CDR3 contains 13 residues. DNA for the CDR3: TGCGCCAGCAGTGCTGGGAAATTCAATGAGCAGTTCTTC. The encoded protein is CASSAGKFNEQFF.

The chain has TRBV20-1 and TRBJ2-3; TRBD2 is a possible D gene (5 bases). V was trimmed by 3 bases and J by 2 bases, leaving 9 bases between them. This CDR3 region has 13 residues. CDR1 and CDR2 from the germline V gene are DFQATT and SNEGSKA (reference sequence). The CDR3: CSASGVITDTQYF. The CDR3 nucleotides read TGCAGTGCTAGCGGGGTAATCACAGATACGCAGTATTTT.

This clonotype was observed a few times. The chain is built from TRBV7-6 and TRBJ1-1; tentatively, D is TRBD1 (6 bases). The germline gives CDR1 SGHVS, CDR2 FNYEAQ. This CDR3 comprises 13 residues. V lost 5 bases and J lost 2, with 9 bases in between. As DNA, the CDR3 is TGTGCCAGCAGCGCGGACAGTAACACTGAAGCTTTCTTT. This gives the protein CASSADSNTEAFF.

The gene calls are TRBV19 and TRBJ1-1; 9 positions match TRBD1. Germline CDR1 reads LNHDA; CDR2 reads SQIVND (reference sequence). V trimming: 9 bases; J trimming: 1 base; junction bases outside the gene matches: 12. CDR3 length: 16 amino acids. CDR3 sequence reads: CASARTGVGTNTEAFF. The DNA for the CDR3 is TGTGCCAGCGCCCGGACAGGGGTTGGGACGAACACTGAAGCTTTCTTT.

This clonotype was picked up one time. As the CDR3 is not closed by the conserved phenylalanine or tryptophan, this likely results from a read error. The rearrangement links TRBV7-3 to TRBJ2-3; 14 bases line up with TRBD2. This CDR3 is built from 16 residues. Germline CDR1 reads SGHTA; CDR2 reads FQGTGA. Here the CDR3 DNA reads TGTGCCAGCAGCATCGGACTAGCGGGGGGAACAGATACACAGTATCTT. Encoded protein: CASSIGLAGGTDTQYL.

This clonotype occurred a few times. The chain has TRBV6-1 and TRBJ1-1; D unclear. Deletions cut 8 bases from V and 1 base from J, with 5 bases between. Germline-derived CDR1 and CDR2 are MNHNS and SASEGT. The CDR3 covers 11 residues. CDR3 DNA sequence: TGTGCCAGCCTCAGGAACACTGAAGCTTTCTTT. This gives the protein CASLRNTEAFF.

This clonotype was seen more than once but under ten times. This chain connects TRBV9 to TRBJ1-2; 7 bases line up with TRBD1. The CDR3 contains 15 residues. With V trimmed by 3 bases and J by 2 bases, 7 bases remained unmatched. Germline V gene lookup returns CDR1 SGDLS and CDR2 YYNGEE. CDR3 bases: TGTGCCAGCAGCGCCCGACAGGGAAAGAACTATGGCTACACCTTC. It yields the protein CASSARQGKNYGYTF.

This clonotype was seen a handful of times. V usage is TRBV27 and J usage is TRBJ2-2; D is ambiguous. Germline loops: CDR1 MNHEY, CDR2 SMNVEV (reference sequence). Trimming pared 0 bases from V and 3 bases from J, leaving 5 bases between. The CDR3 extends over 14 amino acids. In DNA form, the CDR3 reads TGTGCCAGCAGTTTATCGAGGTACACCGGGGAGCTGTTTTTT. Protein: CASSLSRYTGELFF.

This clonotype came up a few times. This sequence joins TRBV6-1 and TRBJ2-3; 7 bases line up with TRBD1. With V trimmed by 5 bases and J by 3 bases, 11 bases remained unmatched. The germline V gene encodes CDR1 MNHNS and CDR2 SASEGT. This CDR3 has 16 amino acids. CDR3 sequence (DNA): TGTGCCAGCAGTCAAAACCGGGACAGCTGGACAGATACGCAGTATTTT. This codes for CASSQNRDSWTDTQYF.

This clonotype qualifies as medium-sized (0.01 to 0.1%). The chain joins TRBV30 to TRBJ1-2; 9 bases are shared with TRBD1. V gave up 5 bases and J gave up 8 bases; unmatched junction bases: 9. The CDR3 extends over 13 amino acids. Germline loops: CDR1 GTSNPN, CDR2 SVGIG (reference sequence). DNA for the CDR3: TGTGCCTGGGACAGGGACAGGGCAGAGGGCTACACCTTC. Translating it yields CAWDRDRAEGYTF.

The chain carries TRBV5-8 and TRBJ1-3; possible D gene TRBD1, 6 bases. Germline CDR1 SGHTS, CDR2 YDEGEE. V was shortened by 3 bases and J by 4 bases, with 14 bases between the two germline ends. The CDR3 has 15 residues. CDR3 bases: TGTGCCAGCAGCTGGGGGGGGGCCGCCGGAAACACCATATATTTT. Protein: CASSWGGAAGNTIYF. The full variable domain, rest sourced from reference TRBV5-8 and TRBJ1-3, is EAGVTQSPTHLIKTRGQQATLRCSPISGHTSVYWYQQALGLGLQFLLWYDEGEERNRGNFPPRFSGRQFPNYSSELNVNALELEDSALYLCASSWGGAAGNTIYFGEGSWLTVV.

Judged by abundance, this clonotype is medium-sized. The V and J genes are TRBV6-1 and TRBJ1-2; 10 positions match TRBD1. The V gene end was trimmed by 6 bases and the J gene end by 2 bases; junction bases not matched to a gene: 6. The CDR3 is 15 residues long. Germline V lookup: CDR1 MNHNS, CDR2 SASEGT. In DNA, the CDR3 is TGTGCCAGCAGCTCCCAGGGACAGGGGAACTATGGCTACACCTTC. It specifies CASSSQGQGNYGYTF.

The chain combines TRBV7-9 with TRBJ1-1, with 11 positions matching TRBD1. Germline loops: CDR1 SEHNR, CDR2 FQNEAQ (reference sequence). This CDR3 has 17 residues. Trimming removed 5 bases from V and 1 base from J; junction bases left unmatched: 9. The CDR3 DNA is TGTGCCAGCAGCCAAAAGGACAGGGGGCTGGGGAACACTGAAGCTTTCTTT. Amino acids: CASSQKDRGLGNTEAFF.

This clonotype qualifies as medium-sized. The rearrangement uses TRBV6-1 and TRBJ1-2; TRBD1 might be the D (5 bases). The CDR3 runs to 14 residues. With 6 bases removed from V and 5 bases from J, the gap between germline ends came to 16 bases. Germline CDR1 and CDR2: MNHNS and SASEGT. The CDR3 nucleotides read TGTGCCAGCAGCGAGTTTGCGGGGGTGTATGGCTACACCTTC. Translating it yields CASSEFAGVYGYTF.

This clonotype was observed a few times. The chain links TRBV19 to TRBJ2-3; 10 bases are shared with TRBD1. Germline lookup yields CDR1 LNHDA and CDR2 SQIVND (reference sequence). The V segment lost 7 bases and the J segment 5 bases; nucleotides outside the gene matches: 6. This CDR3 region has 14 residues. The CDR3 region is CASKLTGGRDTQYF. The CDR3 DNA reads as TGTGCCAGTAAACTGACAGGGGGCAGAGATACGCAGTATTTT. Supplemented by reference TRBV19 and TRBJ2-3, the full variable domain reads DGGITQSPKYLFRKEGQNVTLSCEQNLNHDAMYWYRQDPGQGLRLIYYSQIVNDFQKGDIAEGYSVSREKKESFPLTVTSAQKNPTAFYLCASKLTGGRDTQYFGPGTRLTVL.

The chain employs TRBV12-3 or TRBV12-4 and TRBJ2-6; TRBD1 matches 7 bases. V dropped 6 bases and J dropped 3; count of bases not matched to a gene: 11. The CDR3 spans 17 residues. Here the CDR3 reads CASRRQGDGYGANVLTF. The CDR3 bases are TGTGCCAGCAGGAGACAGGGCGACGGGTATGGGGCCAACGTCCTGACTTTC.

This clonotype was observed a few times. The chain uses TRBV24-1 and TRBJ2-2; D is uncertain. The CDR3 has 12 amino acids. Germline loops: CDR1 KGHDR, CDR2 SFDVKD. The V gene lost 6 bases and the J gene lost 5 bases, with 6 bases spanning the gap. The CDR3: CATSRPTGELFF. CDR3 nucleotides: TGTGCCACCAGTCGGCCGACCGGGGAGCTGTTTTTT.

The rearrangement uses TRBV12-3 or TRBV12-4 and TRBJ2-2, with TRBD1 as a possible D gene (6 bases). This CDR3 has 13 amino acids. V was clipped by 11 bases and J by 2 bases, with 12 bases between them. The CDR3 bases are TGTGCCGCAACCGGGACAAACACCGGGGAGCTGTTTTTT. Its translation is CAATGTNTGELFF.

Here the CDR3 DNA reads TGTGCCAGCATGGAGGGACTCTATAATTCACCCCTCCACTTT. It is translated as CASMEGLYNSPLHF. The chain has TRBV6-1 and TRBJ1-6; tentatively, D is TRBD1 (5 bases). Germline-derived CDR1 and CDR2 are MNHNS and SASEGT. V lost 7 bases to trimming and J lost 3 bases, with 10 bases between them. There are 14 residues in the CDR3.

The chain is built from TRBV7-2 and TRBJ2-3; D tentatively fits TRBD1 or TRBD2 (5 bases each). This CDR3 region has 16 residues. CDR1 is SGHTA, CDR2 FQGNSA, per germline. V was trimmed by 1 base and J by 6 bases, leaving 17 bases between them. In DNA form, the CDR3 reads TGTGCCAGCAGCTTAGAGAGGGGAAGGTTCGCGGATACGCAGTATTTT. The encoded protein is CASSLERGRFADTQYF.

The chain recombines TRBV7-9 with TRBJ1-2; TRBD1 matches at 12 bases. This CDR3 comprises 14 residues. V was pared by 1 base and J by 8 bases, with 2 bases of the junction left unmatched. Germline V gene data show CDR1 as SEHNR and CDR2 as FQNEAQ (reference sequence). CDR3: CASSLGGTGGGYTF. The DNA for the CDR3 is TGTGCCAGCAGCTTAGGGGGGACAGGGGGCGGCTACACCTTC.

This clonotype was seen a few times. This chain links TRBV5-4 with TRBJ2-3; the D gene is possibly TRBD2 (5 bases). The CDR3 has 16 amino acids. Trimming took off 4 bases at V and 3 bases at J, with 18 bases between the two ends. Germline CDR1 and CDR2: SGHNT and YYREEE (reference sequence). The CDR3 bases are TGTGCCAGCAGCGATGAGGGATTGGGGATAACAGATACGCAGTATTTT. Protein sequence: CASSDEGLGITDTQYF.

In DNA, the CDR3 is TGTGCCAGCAGCTTAAGAAGAGGGCCTTCCTACGAGCAGTACTTC. This sequence encodes CASSLRRGPSYEQYF. The chain joins TRBV7-3 to TRBJ2-7, with D possibly being TRBD2 (5 bases). Germline V gives CDR1 SGHTA, CDR2 FQGTGA. Deletions cut 1 base from V and 1 base from J, with 11 bases between. CDR3 length equals 15 residues.